Presented here are 30 T cell receptor beta chains from one specimen sequenced in a study of blood T cell repertoires in COVID-19. Sequencing used immunoSEQ multiplex PCR; TCRdb keeps in-frame clones, though not all of them. This sample has 250,000 to 300,000 clones, with 89% found just once. Sequenced sample: peripheral blood. All receptors come from a woman aged 60-70 years with acute or convalescent COVID-19.

Comment on this clone: A junction end diverges from the germline sequence, so it may reflect a read error. The chain uses TRBV13 and TRBJ2-7, with 7 bases identical to TRBD1. Germline CDR1 reads PRHDT; CDR2 reads FYEKMQ (reference sequence). The CDR3 has 13 amino acids. The CDR3: CASSLEYGTALFF. CDR3 sequence (DNA): TGTGCCAGCAGCTTAGAGTACGGGACAGCACTATTCTTC.

CDR3 in DNA: TGTGCCAGCAGCTTAGATCTCCAGGGATTGGGCTACACCTTC. It yields the protein CASSLDLQGLGYTF. The chain recombines TRBV11-2 with TRBJ1-2; weak D call: TRBD1 (5 bases). From germline, CDR1 is SGHAT and CDR2 FQNNGV. The germline V and J ends were trimmed by 0 bases and 8 bases, with 13 bases remaining between them. The CDR3 contains 14 residues.

The chain has TRBV7-2 and TRBJ1-5; 8 bases map to TRBD1. J gave up 7 bases and V 6 bases, and 5 bases lay outside the gene matches. This CDR3 is 13 amino acids long. The germline V gene encodes CDR1 SGHTA and CDR2 FQGNSA. The CDR3 DNA is TGTGCCAGCAGTTATCAGGGGGCGCAGCCCCAGCATTTT. The encoded protein is CASSYQGAQPQHF.

The chain links TRBV29-1 to TRBJ2-5; 8 bases line up with TRBD1. The CDR3 is made up of 12 amino acids. The V gene end was trimmed by 4 bases and the J gene end by 4 bases; junction bases not matched to a gene: 2. In germline, CDR1 is SQVTM, CDR2 ANQGSEA. This CDR3 is CSVVGQGETQYF. The CDR3 region has the DNA TGCAGCGTTGTTGGACAGGGAGAGACCCAGTACTTC.

The chain carries TRBV7-2 and TRBJ2-7; 9 bases are shared with TRBD2. J was trimmed by 3 bases and V by 1 base; bases with no gene match: 4. Germline V CDR1 and CDR2: SGHTA, FQGNSA. The CDR3 length is 15 residues. In DNA, the CDR3 is TGTGCCAGCAGCTTAGGCGGTAGCGGGGGCTACGAGCAGTACTTC. It encodes CASSLGGSGGYEQYF.

J is TRBJ1-2 and V is TRBV18, with 7 bases identical to TRBD1. CDR1 KGHSH and CDR2 LQKENI come from the germline V gene. The CDR3 contains 13 residues. Trimming at V came to 2 bases and at J to 6 bases, leaving 3 bases not matched to a gene. The CDR3 is CASSPSGQDGYTF. The CDR3 DNA reads TGTGCCAGCTCACCATCTGGACAGGATGGCTACACCTTC.

V is TRBV6-5 and J is TRBJ1-2, with 8 bases fitting TRBD1. CDR1 and CDR2 from the germline V gene are MNHEY and SVGAGI. Trimming took 7 bases from V and 1 from J; bases not matched to a gene: 8. The CDR3 extends over 15 amino acids. As DNA, the CDR3 is TGTGCCAGCACCGAGGACAGGGCCTATAACTATGGCTACACCTTC. It yields the protein CASTEDRAYNYGYTF.

The genes are TRBV7-9 and TRBJ2-7, with 9 nucleotides matching TRBD1. The CDR3 totals 13 residues. The junction had 2 bases not matched to a gene; V was cut back by 3 bases and J by 5 bases. The V gene's germline CDR1 is SEHNR and CDR2 FQNEAQ (reference sequence). In DNA form, the CDR3 reads TGTGCCAGCAGCTTCGGGGACAGGGACGAGCAGTACTTC. It is translated as CASSFGDRDEQYF.

The V gene is TRBV2, the J gene TRBJ2-1, with D perhaps TRBD2 (5 bases). The CDR3 is 12 amino acids. Germline V gene data show CDR1 as SNHLY and CDR2 as FYNNEI. With 7 bases removed from V and 6 bases from J, the gap between germline ends came to 10 bases. As DNA, the CDR3 is TGTGCCAGCACCGGGCGGGTCAATGAGCAGTTCTTC. Its protein is CASTGRVNEQFF.

This chain joins TRBV7-3 and TRBJ2-1; perhaps TRBD2 as D (5 bases). In germline, CDR1 is SGHTA, CDR2 FQGTGA. The CDR3 has 13 amino acids. Trimming left V 6 bases short and J 9 bases short, with 15 bases between. The CDR3 DNA reads TGTGCCAGCAGTCAACTAGTAGGAGGTGAGCAGTTCTTC. It translates to CASSQLVGGEQFF.

This chain uses TRBV30 with TRBJ1-5; D may be TRBD1 (5 bases). V gave up 6 bases and J gave up 10 bases, with 19 bases separating them. Looked up from germline, CDR1 is GTSNPN and CDR2 is SVGIG (reference sequence). The CDR3 contains 13 residues. The CDR3 loop reads CACHPGGGGPQHF. The CDR3 region has the DNA TGTGCCTGTCACCCCGGGGGTGGGGGTCCCCAGCATTTT.

Regarding this clone: This sample includes further DNA sequences coding for the same CDR3. The chain joins TRBV5-4 to TRBJ1-1; D gene uncertain. CDR3 length: 13 amino acids. CDR1 is SGHNT, CDR2 YYREEE, per germline (reference sequence). Trimming pared 0 bases from V and 1 base from J, leaving 4 bases between. The CDR3 spells CASSLGRNTEAFF. CDR3 DNA sequence: TGTGCCAGCAGCTTGGGGAGGAACACTGAAGCTTTCTTT.

The J gene is TRBJ1-5, the V gene TRBV6-2 or TRBV6-3; weak D call: TRBD1 (6 bases). The germline V and J ends were trimmed by 5 bases and 2 bases, with 19 bases remaining between them. CDR1 and CDR2 (germline): MNHEY, SVGEGT. CDR3 length equals 17 residues. CDR3 in DNA: TGTGCCAGCAGTCAGCCTCCGGGGGGCCTTGGCAATCAGCCCCAGCATTTT. Protein product: CASSQPPGGLGNQPQHF.

The genes are TRBV4-1 and TRBJ2-7; 7 nucleotides agree with TRBD2. V shed 4 bases, J shed 0 bases, and the junction held 3 bases outside the gene matches. Germline V lookup: CDR1 MGHRA, CDR2 YSYEKL. The length of the CDR3 is 14 residues. This CDR3 reads CASSPAGYSYEQYF. The CDR3 nucleotides are TGCGCCAGCAGCCCAGCGGGGTACTCCTACGAGCAGTACTTC.

V usage is TRBV15 and J usage is TRBJ2-7; 9 nucleotides agree with TRBD1. CDR1 is LNHNV, CDR2 YYDKDF, per germline (reference sequence). This CDR3 contains 16 residues. The V segment lost 0 bases and the J segment 3 bases; nucleotides outside the gene matches: 6. CDR3 in DNA: TGTGCCACCAGCAGAGATTTCGGGACAGGGATCTACGAGCAGTACTTC. Its translation is CATSRDFGTGIYEQYF.

V usage is TRBV5-4 and J usage is TRBJ2-1; 9 bases are shared with TRBD2. V was pared by 4 bases and J by 6 bases, with 8 bases of the junction left unmatched. Germline V gene lookup returns CDR1 SGHNT and CDR2 YYREEE (reference sequence). CDR3 length equals 15 residues. The CDR3 spells CASSPWREGRNEQFF. As DNA, the CDR3 is TGTGCCAGCAGCCCCTGGCGGGAGGGCCGCAATGAGCAGTTCTTC. The full variable domain, completed using reference TRBV5-4 and TRBJ2-1, is ETGVTQSPTHLIKTRGQQVTLRCSSQSGHNTVSWYQQALGQGPQFIFQYYREEENGRGNFPPRFSGLQFPNYSSELNVNALELDDSALYLCASSPWREGRNEQFFGPGTRLTVL.

This chain links TRBV27 with TRBJ2-1; 12 bases align to TRBD2. The germline CDR1 and CDR2 sequences are MNHEY and SMNVEV (reference sequence). The CDR3 runs 17 residues. V dropped 6 bases and J dropped 0; count of bases not matched to a gene: 6. This CDR3 is CASSLGLAGSSYNEQFF. The CDR3 region has the DNA TGTGCCAGCAGCCTTGGACTAGCGGGGAGCTCCTACAATGAGCAGTTCTTC.

The J gene is TRBJ2-7, the V gene TRBV20-1; 7 bases line up with TRBD2. The V gene end was trimmed by 3 bases and the J gene end by 4 bases; junction bases not matched to a gene: 12. The germline V gene has CDR1 DFQATT and CDR2 SNEGSKA (reference sequence). The CDR3 has 15 amino acids. The CDR3 spells CSASPGGLLSYEQYF. The CDR3 DNA is TGCAGTGCTAGTCCGGGAGGCCTACTGAGTTACGAGCAGTACTTC.

As concerns this clone: One end of the junction varies from germline; a read error may be responsible. This chain uses TRBV7-3 with TRBJ1-1; D is undetermined. Germline V gene lookup returns CDR1 SGHTA and CDR2 FQGTGA. The CDR3 contains 10 residues. The CDR3 sequence is CASPSGAAPF. CDR3 DNA sequence: TGTGCCAGCCCCTCCGGAGCGGCGCCCTTT. Filled out from reference TRBV7-3 and TRBJ1-1, the complete variable domain reads GAGVSQTPSNKVTEKGKYVELRCDPISGHTALYWYRQSLGQGPEFLIYFQGTGAADDSGLPNDRFFAVRPEGSVSTLKIQRTERGDSAVYLCASPSGAAPFGQGTRLTVV.

This clone has just a few counts. This chain links TRBV15 with TRBJ2-1; D is uncertain. This CDR3 contains 11 residues. Germline V gives CDR1 LNHNV, CDR2 YYDKDF (reference sequence). V was shortened by 4 bases and J by 4 bases, with 2 bases between the two germline ends. The CDR3 nucleotides read TGTGCCACCAGCACTTACAATGAGCAGTTCTTC. Amino acid sequence: CATSTYNEQFF.

The chain is built from TRBV18 and TRBJ2-5; unclear D gene. CDR3 size: 14 residues. V lost 4 bases, J lost 3 bases, and 12 bases lay in between. Germline-derived CDR1 and CDR2 are KGHSH and LQKENI. In DNA, the CDR3 is TGTGCCAGCTCACGTAGGAGATCGGAAGAGACCCAGTACTTC. Protein sequence: CASSRRRSEETQYF.

This clone came up once. This chain uses TRBV2 with TRBJ2-1; D is perhaps TRBD1 (6 bases). CDR3 length: 17 amino acids. Germline CDR1 reads SNHLY; CDR2 reads FYNNEI. V shed 2 bases and J shed 0 bases, with 14 bases lying between them. CDR3 region: CASSEIGTLSSYNEQFF. In nucleotides, the CDR3 is TGTGCCAGCAGTGAAATCGGGACATTGAGCTCCTACAATGAGCAGTTCTTC.

V and J are TRBV14 and TRBJ1-1; TRBD1 might be the D (5 bases). V was clipped by 4 bases and J by 1 base, with 7 bases between them. Germline loops: CDR1 SGHDN, CDR2 FVKESK. The CDR3 runs to 13 residues. Here the CDR3 reads CASSPGGNTEAFF. For the CDR3, the DNA is TGTGCCAGCAGCCCCGGGGGGAACACTGAAGCTTTCTTT.

V and J are TRBV5-5 and TRBJ1-1; perhaps TRBD1 as D (5 bases). Looked up from germline, CDR1 is SGHKS and CDR2 is YYEKEE (reference sequence). This CDR3 contains 15 residues. The ends were cut back, 3 bases at V and 1 base at J, with 13 bases in the middle. CDR3 sequence reads: CASSSPWGGNTEAFF. The DNA of the CDR3 is TGTGCCAGCAGCTCCCCCTGGGGGGGGAACACTGAAGCTTTCTTT.

The genes are TRBV6-2 or TRBV6-3 and TRBJ1-1, with D hard to call. Germline-derived CDR1 and CDR2 are MNHEY and SVGEGT. Trimming cost V 0 bases and J 1 base, with 6 bases left between them. This CDR3 contains 14 residues. The CDR3 is CASSYSHGNTEAFF. In DNA, the CDR3 is TGTGCCAGCAGTTACTCTCACGGGAACACTGAAGCTTTCTTT.

A word on this clone: This specimen includes other DNA sequences encoding the same CDR3. The chain carries TRBV18 and TRBJ1-4, with 9 bases aligning to TRBD1. There are 15 residues in the CDR3. After removal of 3 bases from V and 8 bases from J, the junction contained 7 bases not matched to a gene. Germline V gives CDR1 KGHSH, CDR2 LQKENI. The CDR3 spells CASSPPGQGGEKLFF. The CDR3 coding sequence is TGTGCCAGCTCACCTCCGGGACAGGGAGGCGAAAAACTGTTTTTT. Full variable domain (remainder filled in from reference TRBV18 and TRBJ1-4): NAGVMQNPRHLVRRRGQEARLRCSPMKGHSHVYWYRQLPEEGLKFMVYLQKENIIDESGMPKERFSAEFPKEGPSILRIQQVVRGDSAAYFCASSPPGQGGEKLFFGSGTQLSVL.

In the case of this clone: One end of the junction varies from germline; a read error may be responsible. The V and J genes are TRBV27 and TRBJ1-5, with 9 bases matching TRBD1. The germline gives CDR1 MNHEY, CDR2 SMNVEV (reference sequence). The CDR3 is made up of 19 amino acids. The CDR3 here is CARRDRDRDHRGGNQPQHF. The CDR3 DNA reads TGTGCCCGCAGGGACCGGGACAGGGACCATCGAGGGGGCAATCAGCCCCAGCATTTT.

Note on this clone: At the DNA level, this CDR3 is encoded by other sequences in the same sample as well. V is TRBV6-4 and J is TRBJ2-7; the D gene is possibly TRBD2 (6 bases). Germline V gene lookup returns CDR1 MRHNA and CDR2 SNTAGT. This CDR3 is built from 15 residues. The ends were cut back, 0 bases at V and 1 base at J, with 10 bases in the middle. CDR3: CASSDSRRGSYEQYF. The CDR3 bases are TGTGCCAGCAGTGACTCGAGGAGGGGTTCCTACGAGCAGTACTTC.

The gene calls are TRBV11-3 and TRBJ2-2, with D maybe TRBD2 (6 bases). Germline CDR1 is SGHNT and CDR2 is YENEEA. The ends were cut back, 6 bases at V and 4 bases at J, with 18 bases in the middle. This CDR3 contains 16 residues. CDR3 coding DNA: TGTGCCAGCAGACAAGACACTAGCCGGGGCACCGGGGAGCTGTTTTTT. Protein sequence: CASRQDTSRGTGELFF.

V gene TRBV9 combines with J gene TRBJ1-6, with 7 nucleotides matching TRBD1. The CDR3 contains 16 residues. Germline CDR1 is SGDLS and CDR2 is YYNGEE. V gave up 6 bases and J gave up 10 bases; unmatched junction bases: 16. CDR3 DNA: TGTGCCAGCACCGCCTCTAGGACAGGTATTGAATCACCCCTCCACTTT. This translates into CASTASRTGIESPLHF.